A selection of T cell receptor beta chains follows, all from one sample in a study of identical twins. MiXCR, run by TCRdb on the 5' RACE reads, gives a single entry per CDR3 protein. The sample comprises 400,000 to 500,000 distinct CDR3 sequences, roughly an eighth of which are singletons, and about 0.97% rests with the top ten. These data were also reused for a study on yellow fever vaccine responses in identical twins.

Sequenced sample: CD4+ T cells sorted from blood. These receptors were collected from a woman aged 18-35 years in good health. Each CDR3 is given with its conserved first and last residue. The D gene is left open where the match is weak. Part of the rows lack a size; the others show once, few, many or a class for expanded clones.

d_gene	v_gene	abundance	j_gene	CDR3nt	CDR3aa
.	TRBV6-1	.	TRBJ2-7	TGTGCCAGCAAGCAATCTGGACCCTACTACGAGCAGTACTTC	CASKQSGPYYEQYF
.	TRBV3-1	.	TRBJ2-3	TGTGCCTGCAGCCCGGAGAGGCCCGGTTGGGGCACAGATACGCAGTATTTT	CACSPERPGWGTDTQYF
.	TRBV20-1	few	TRBJ2-7	TGCAGTGCTAGAGATCATGGTGGCAGGGGGGTCTACGAGCAGTACTTC	CSARDHGGRGVYEQYF
TRBD2	TRBV3-1	many	TRBJ2-1	TGTGCCAGCAGCCAGAGGACTAGCGGGAGTCGGAATGAGCAGTTCTTC	CASSQRTSGSRNEQFF
.	TRBV5-4	.	TRBJ2-3	TGTGCCAGCAGCTCTCCACTAGGAGATACGCAGTATTTT	CASSSPLGDTQYF
.	TRBV6-5	few	TRBJ1-4	TGTGCCAGCAGTTACGTGACCGGAAATGAAAAACTGTTTTTT	CASSYVTGNEKLFF
.	TRBV14	many	TRBJ1-5	TGTGCCAGCAGCCCGAGACAGGCCCTCTATAGCAATCAGCCCCAGCATTTT	CASSPRQALYSNQPQHF
TRBD2	TRBV4-3	.	TRBJ2-4	TGCGCCAGCAGCCAAGAACCTAGCGGGACAAACATTCAGTACTTC	CASSQEPSGTNIQYF
TRBD1	TRBV20-1	few	TRBJ2-3	TGCAGTGCCCGCACAGGGGGCCGAACAGATACGCAGTATTTT	CSARTGGRTDTQYF
.	TRBV18	many	TRBJ2-7	TGTGCCAGCTCACCACCGGGCAGCTACGAGCAGTACTTC	CASSPPGSYEQYF
.	TRBV15	few	TRBJ1-1	TGTGCCACCAGCAGAGATAGGACAGACACTGAAGCTTTCTTT	CATSRDRTDTEAFF
.	TRBV28	.	TRBJ1-1	TGTGCCAGCAGTTTTCCTCTAAGGGACACTGAAGCTTTCTTT	CASSFPLRDTEAFF
.	TRBV14	few	TRBJ1-6	TGTGCCAGCAGCCAGAGGACAGCGTGGGGTTCACCCCTCCACTTT	CASSQRTAWGSPLHF
.	TRBV20-1	few	TRBJ1-5	TGCAGTGCTAGAGATTTAGGGGGTAGGGGCAATCAGCCCCAGCATTTT	CSARDLGGRGNQPQHF
.	TRBV5-1	.	TRBJ1-6	TGCGCCAGCAGCTTACGGACGGATTCACCCCTCCACTTT	CASSLRTDSPLHF
TRBD2	TRBV28	.	TRBJ2-7	TGTGCCAGCAAAAAGCGGGAGCTGTCCTACGAGCAGTACTTC	CASKKRELSYEQYF
.	TRBV7-2	many	TRBJ2-5	TGTGCCAGCAGCTTAGGCACAGGGAAACAGACCCAGTACTTC	CASSLGTGKQTQYF
.	TRBV20-1	few	TRBJ2-5	TGCAGTGCCGGAAAGGGGGAGACCCAGTACTTC	CSAGKGETQYF
TRBD1	TRBV4-1	many	TRBJ1-1	TGCGCCAGCAGCCAAACACAGACGGGACAGATCCCTGAAGCTTTCTTT	CASSQTQTGQIPEAFF
TRBD2	TRBV12-3/TRBV12-4	.	TRBJ2-3	TGTGCCAGTGATAGCGGGGCTGGGGATACGCAGTATTTT	CASDSGAGDTQYF
.	TRBV7-9	.	TRBJ2-3	TGTGCCAGCAGCTTCAGCCAGAAGATTGACACAGATACGCAGTATTTT	CASSFSQKIDTDTQYF
TRBD2	TRBV7-2	.	TRBJ2-1	TGTGCCAGCAGCTTAGTACGGACTAGCGGGACAGGCGAGCAGTTCTTC	CASSLVRTSGTGEQFF
TRBD1	TRBV5-1	.	TRBJ1-1	TGCGCCAGCAGCCCGGACAGGGGGGACACTGAAGCTTTCTTT	CASSPDRGDTEAFF
TRBD2	TRBV7-9	few	TRBJ2-5	TGTGCCAGCAGCTTAGTCGGACGGGGGGTAGAGACCCAGTACTTC	CASSLVGRGVETQYF
TRBD1	TRBV12-3/TRBV12-4	many	TRBJ2-1	TGTGCCAGCAGTTCCAGGGGGAAGGATGAGCAGTTCTTC	CASSSRGKDEQFF
.	TRBV5-4	.	TRBJ2-3	TGTGCCAGCAGCTATATGGCGGGGACAAGCACAGATACGCAGTATTTT	CASSYMAGTSTDTQYF
.	TRBV30	few	TRBJ1-1	TGTGCCTGGAGTGCAGGGACGAACACTGAAGCTTTCTTT	CAWSAGTNTEAFF
.	TRBV27	.	TRBJ1-1	TGTGCCAGCAGTTTAGGCCACGGGGCTGAAGCTTTCTTT	CASSLGHGAEAFF
.	TRBV2	.	TRBJ2-7	TGTGCCAGCAGATGGGGGTACTCCTACGAGCAGTACTTC	CASRWGYSYEQYF
.	TRBV29-1	.	TRBJ2-7	TGCAGCGTTGAAGATCGTGGCAAGACTTACGAGCAGTACTTC	CSVEDRGKTYEQYF
TRBD1	TRBV7-2	.	TRBJ2-7	TGTGCCAGCAGGACAGGGAGCTCCTACGAGCAGTACTTC	CASRTGSSYEQYF
.	TRBV3-1	.	TRBJ2-6	TGTGCCAGCAGCCTCCTTACGGCGTCCTCTGGGGCCAACGTCCTGACTTTC	CASSLLTASSGANVLTF
.	TRBV14	.	TRBJ2-5	TGTGCCAGCAGCCAAGTCACCGGAGGGGGGAGAGGATATGAGACCCAGTACTTC	CASSQVTGGGRGYETQYF
.	TRBV25-1	many	TRBJ2-5	TGTGCCAGCAGTGACTTGCTGACCCAGTACTTC	CASSDLLTQYF
.	TRBV5-1	many	TRBJ2-1	TGCGCCAGCAGCCAGACCGGGGCCTACAATGAGCAGTTCTTC	CASSQTGAYNEQFF
TRBD1	TRBV4-2	many	TRBJ1-1	TGTGCCAGCAGCCAAGTAGACAGGGGTCACACTGAAGCTTTCTTT	CASSQVDRGHTEAFF
TRBD2	TRBV20-1	few	TRBJ2-7	TGCAGTGCTAGAGATCGGACTAGCGGGAGTTGGTACGAGCAGTACTTC	CSARDRTSGSWYEQYF
TRBD1	TRBV20-1	few	TRBJ2-7	TGCAGTGCTCCTGGCAGGGGGCTACTGGGGGAGCAGTACTTC	CSAPGRGLLGEQYF
.	TRBV9	.	TRBJ2-2	TGTGCCAGCAGCGTAGAGGTATCTACCGGGGAGCTGTTTTTT	CASSVEVSTGELFF
.	TRBV27	few	TRBJ2-7	TGTGCCAGCAGTTTATACCCAGGCGGCTCCTACGAGCAGTACTTC	CASSLYPGGSYEQYF
.	TRBV13	.	TRBJ2-2	TGTGCCAGCAGCTTCGCCTCCGTCATCCTGAACACCGGGGAGCTGTTTTTT	CASSFASVILNTGELFF
.	TRBV12-3/TRBV12-4	.	TRBJ1-3	TGTGCCAGCAGTTTTGGACTAAACACCATATATTTT	CASSFGLNTIYF
TRBD1	TRBV28	.	TRBJ2-2	TGTGGAACGGGACAGGGGTACACCGGGGAGCTGTTTTTT	CGTGQGYTGELFF
.	TRBV5-1	few	TRBJ2-1	TGCGCCAGCAGCTTGGTGGTAGCGAGCAATGAGCAGTTCTTC	CASSLVVASNEQFF
TRBD1	TRBV5-4	few	TRBJ2-3	TGTGCCAGCAGCTCTCCCGTTACAGGGGGGCCTTCGAGTACGCAGTATTTT	CASSSPVTGGPSSTQYF
TRBD1	TRBV30	.	TRBJ2-1	TGTGCCGGCAACCGGGACAGTCAATACAATGAGCAGTTCTTC	CAGNRDSQYNEQFF
TRBD2	TRBV6-5	few	TRBJ2-7	TGTGCCAGCAGTTACGTTGTGTCTAGCGGACCCTACGAGCAGTACTTC	CASSYVVSSGPYEQYF
TRBD2	TRBV7-8	few	TRBJ2-7	TGTGCCAGCAGCCCGGGACTAGTAAGCAGTTACGAGCAGTACTTC	CASSPGLVSSYEQYF
TRBD2	TRBV7-2	many	TRBJ2-3	TGTGCCAGCAGCTTAGTAGGACTAGCGGGATCAGCAGATACGCAGTATTTT	CASSLVGLAGSADTQYF
.	TRBV27	.	TRBJ2-3	TGTGCCAGCAGTTTCCTGGGGGAGGACACAGATACGCAGTATTTT	CASSFLGEDTDTQYF